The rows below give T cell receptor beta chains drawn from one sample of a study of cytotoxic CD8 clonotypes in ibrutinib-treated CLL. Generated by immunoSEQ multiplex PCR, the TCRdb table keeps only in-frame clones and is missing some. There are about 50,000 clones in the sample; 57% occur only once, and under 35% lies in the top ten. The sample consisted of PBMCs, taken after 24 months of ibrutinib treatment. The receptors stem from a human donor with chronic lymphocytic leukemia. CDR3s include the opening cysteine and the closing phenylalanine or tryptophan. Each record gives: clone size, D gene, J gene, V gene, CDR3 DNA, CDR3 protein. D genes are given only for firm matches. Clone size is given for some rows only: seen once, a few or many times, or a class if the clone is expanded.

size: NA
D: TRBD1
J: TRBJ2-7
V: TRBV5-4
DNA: TGTGCCAGCAGCCCGGGGCAGGGGGCGACCTACGAGCAGTACTTC
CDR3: CASSPGQGATYEQYF

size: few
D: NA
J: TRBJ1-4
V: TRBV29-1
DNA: TGCAGCGTGCGGCTCCGGGCCGGTAATGAAAAACTGTTTTTT
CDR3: CSVRLRAGNEKLFF

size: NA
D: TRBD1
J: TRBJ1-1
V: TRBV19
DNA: TGTGCCAGTAGGGGGAGACAGGGAGCACCCGAAGCTTTCTTT
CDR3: CASRGRQGAPEAFF

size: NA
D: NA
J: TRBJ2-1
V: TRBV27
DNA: TGTGCCAGCAGCAAAGACAGACCCAATGAGCAGTTCTTC
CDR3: CASSKDRPNEQFF

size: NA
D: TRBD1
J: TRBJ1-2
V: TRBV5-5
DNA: TGTGCCAGCATTGACAGGGGGGTTTATGGCTACACCTTC
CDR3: CASIDRGVYGYTF

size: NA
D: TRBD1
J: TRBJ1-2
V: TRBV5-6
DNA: TGTGCCAGCAACCGACAGGGGACTAACTATGGCTACACCTTC
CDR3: CASNRQGTNYGYTF

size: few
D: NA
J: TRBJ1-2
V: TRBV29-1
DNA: TGCAGCGTTGAACTTCTGGGCTATGGCTACACCTTC
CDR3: CSVELLGYGYTF

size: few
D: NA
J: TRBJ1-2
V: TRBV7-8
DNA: TGTGCCAGCAGTTATCAAGGGCCCGGAGACTATGGCTACACCTTC
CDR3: CASSYQGPGDYGYTF

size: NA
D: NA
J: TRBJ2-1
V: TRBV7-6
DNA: TGTGCCAGCAGCCCGACCAGGGGCCTCGACAATGAGCAGTTCTTC
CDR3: CASSPTRGLDNEQFF

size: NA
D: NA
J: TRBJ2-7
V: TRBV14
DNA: TGTGCCAGCAGCCAAACGACCATCCGGGGAAACGAGCAGTACTTC
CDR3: CASSQTTIRGNEQYF

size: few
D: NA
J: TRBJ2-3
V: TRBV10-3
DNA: TGTGCCATCTCATCCTGGGAGGGGGACGACCAAGATACGCAGTATTTT
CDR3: CAISSWEGDDQDTQYF

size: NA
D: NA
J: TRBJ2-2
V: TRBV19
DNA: TGTGCCAGTAGTATAAAGGCAGGGGAGATAAGGGAGCTGTTTTTT
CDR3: CASSIKAGEIRELFF

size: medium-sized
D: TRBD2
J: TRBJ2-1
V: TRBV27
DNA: TGTGCCAGCACCCCCGAGGGGACTAGTCGCAATGAGCAGTTCTTC
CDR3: CASTPEGTSRNEQFF

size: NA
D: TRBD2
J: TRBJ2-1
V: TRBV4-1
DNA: TGCGCCAGCAGCCAAGAACCGAGACTAGCGGGGTATGGGCAGTTCTTC
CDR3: CASSQEPRLAGYGQFF

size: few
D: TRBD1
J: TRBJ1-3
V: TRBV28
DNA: TGTGCCAGCAGTTTATGGACAGGGGCCAACACCATATATTTT
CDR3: CASSLWTGANTIYF

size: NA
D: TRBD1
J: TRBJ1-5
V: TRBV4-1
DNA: TGCGCCAGCGGGCGGGACAGCGGACAGCCCCAGCATTTT
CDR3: CASGRDSGQPQHF

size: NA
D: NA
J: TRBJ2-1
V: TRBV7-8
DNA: TGTGCCAGCAGCTCCCAGCGCTTAGGGACCCGGGGGCAGTTCTTC
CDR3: CASSSQRLGTRGQFF

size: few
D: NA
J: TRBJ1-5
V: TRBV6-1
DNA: TGTGCCAGCAGAGAGACAGTTGATCAGCCCCAGCATTTT
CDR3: CASRETVDQPQHF

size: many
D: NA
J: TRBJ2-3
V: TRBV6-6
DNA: TGTGCCAGCAGCCCCCGTAGGGATACGCAGTATTTT
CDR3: CASSPRRDTQYF

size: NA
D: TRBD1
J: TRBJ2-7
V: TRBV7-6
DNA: TGTGCCAGCAGCTCGTCAGGGGGCTACGAGCAGTACTTC
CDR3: CASSSSGGYEQYF

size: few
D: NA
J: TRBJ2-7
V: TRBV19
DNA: TGTGCCAGTAGTATAGCCCAGGAGGCCCTCCATGAGCAGTACTTC
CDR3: CASSIAQEALHEQYF

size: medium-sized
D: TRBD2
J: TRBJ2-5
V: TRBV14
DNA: TGTGCCAGCAGCCAAGAGCAGCGGGGGCCCCAAGAGACCCAGTACTTC
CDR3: CASSQEQRGPQETQYF

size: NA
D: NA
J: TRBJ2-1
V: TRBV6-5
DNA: TGTGCCCTGGGCGGTACCCCCTACAATGAGCAGTTCTTC
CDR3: CALGGTPYNEQFF

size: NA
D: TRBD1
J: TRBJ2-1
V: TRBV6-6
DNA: TGTGCCAGCAGAGATACCCGGGACAGATACAACAATGAGCAGTTCTTC
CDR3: CASRDTRDRYNNEQFF

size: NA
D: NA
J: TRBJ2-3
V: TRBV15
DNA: TGTGCCACCATGAAAGGGGGAGACACAGATACGCAGTATTTT
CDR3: CATMKGGDTDTQYF

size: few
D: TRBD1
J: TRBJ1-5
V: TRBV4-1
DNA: TGCGCCAGCAGCCAAGGGACAGGGCTCAATCAGCCCCAGCATTTT
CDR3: CASSQGTGLNQPQHF

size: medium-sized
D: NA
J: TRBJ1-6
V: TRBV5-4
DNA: TGTGCCAGCAGCCTGTCGTCACTGGGGAATTCACCCCTCCACTTT
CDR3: CASSLSSLGNSPLHF

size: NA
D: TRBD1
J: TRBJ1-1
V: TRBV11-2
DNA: TGTGCCAGCAGTTCGACAGGGGGGAGGACTGAAGCTTTCTTT
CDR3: CASSSTGGRTEAFF

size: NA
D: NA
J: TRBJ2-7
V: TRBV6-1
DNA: TGTGCCAGCAAACCAAACTCCTACGAGCAGTACTTC
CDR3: CASKPNSYEQYF

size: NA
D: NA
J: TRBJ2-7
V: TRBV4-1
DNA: TGCGCCAGCAGCCTTTGGACAGATTACGAGCAGTACTTC
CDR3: CASSLWTDYEQYF

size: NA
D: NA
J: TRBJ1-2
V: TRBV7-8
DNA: TGTGCCAGCCGCGGACAGAATCTAACCTTC
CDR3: CASRGQNLTF

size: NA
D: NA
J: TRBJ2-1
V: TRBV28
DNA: TGTGCCAGCAGTTCATATTCCTACAATGAGCAGTTCTTC
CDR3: CASSSYSYNEQFF

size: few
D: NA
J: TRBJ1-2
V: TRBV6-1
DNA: TGTGCCAGCAGCCCCAGTAGGGCCTACTATGGCTACACCTTC
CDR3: CASSPSRAYYGYTF